The 18 T cell receptor beta chains below come from one sample, sequenced in a study of blood T cell repertoires in COVID-19. Method: immunoSEQ multiplex PCR; TCRdb's copy keeps in-frame clones and lacks some. The repertoire holds around 300,000 clones, with 90% as singletons. The sample taken for sequencing was peripheral blood. These receptors came from a woman aged 40 to 55 with acute or convalescent COVID-19.

This chain uses TRBV5-8 with TRBJ2-7, with a possible D match to TRBD2 (6 bases). Per germline, CDR1 SGHTS and CDR2 YDEGEE. The CDR3 covers 17 residues. Trimming cost V 6 bases and J 0 bases, with 22 bases left between them. The CDR3 DNA follows: TGTGCCAGCAAAATGTACGGGGCGGGACGGCCCTCCTACGAGCAGTACGTC. Residues: CASKMYGAGRPSYEQYV.

The chain employs TRBV6-1 and TRBJ1-2; tentatively, D is TRBD1 (5 bases). The CDR3 consists of 16 residues. Germline loops: CDR1 MNHNS, CDR2 SASEGT. V was pared by 0 bases and J by 6 bases, with 17 bases between. CDR3 residues: CASSEALRGGGDGYTF. Written as DNA, the CDR3 is TGTGCCAGCAGTGAAGCGCTACGGGGCGGAGGGGATGGCTACACCTTC.

The J gene is TRBJ1-5, the V gene TRBV19; D gene ambiguous. The CDR3 spans 13 residues. Trimming left V 2 bases short and J 6 bases short, with 8 bases between. Germline CDR1 is LNHDA and CDR2 is SQIVND (reference sequence). CDR3 residues: CASSILGGQPQHF. The CDR3 DNA is TGTGCCAGTAGTATATTGGGAGGTCAGCCCCAGCATTTT.

This sequence joins TRBV10-3 and TRBJ2-5, with 8 bases aligning to TRBD2. CDR1 and CDR2 (germline): ENHRY, SYGVKD. This CDR3 is built from 15 residues. Trimming took 6 bases from V and 3 from J; bases not matched to a gene: 9. CDR3 protein: CAISEAGAAKETQYF. CDR3 sequence (DNA): TGTGCCATCAGCGAAGCGGGGGCGGCCAAAGAGACCCAGTACTTC.

The J gene is TRBJ2-1, the V gene TRBV13, with TRBD1 matching 7 bases. Germline V gene data show CDR1 as PRHDT and CDR2 as FYEKMQ (reference sequence). The CDR3 extends over 13 amino acids. The J segment lost 6 bases and the V segment lost 6 bases, leaving 5 bases of the junction unmatched. CDR3 DNA sequence: TGTGCCAGCAGGCACACAGGGGTCAATGAGCAGTTCTTC. Protein product: CASRHTGVNEQFF.

The chain combines TRBV2 with TRBJ1-2; weak D call: TRBD1 (6 bases). The CDR3 is 14 residues long. Germline V gene data show CDR1 as SNHLY and CDR2 as FYNNEI. Trimming took off 2 bases at V and 5 bases at J, with 12 bases between the two ends. The CDR3 spells CASSESRGGYGYTF. The DNA for the CDR3 is TGTGCCAGCAGTGAAAGCAGGGGCGGATATGGCTACACCTTC.

Notes on this clone: In the same sample, other DNA sequences code for this CDR3. This chain joins TRBV7-9 and TRBJ1-1; D unclear. The germline V and J ends were trimmed by 1 base and 5 bases, with 8 bases remaining between them. The CDR3 runs to 13 residues. The V gene's germline CDR1 is SEHNR and CDR2 FQNEAQ (reference sequence). CDR3 sequence (DNA): TGTGCCAGCAGCTTAGAGGGAGTAACTGAAGCTTTCTTT. It yields the protein CASSLEGVTEAFF.

This chain's CDR3 is CASNLLGQSNTGELFF. CDR3 nucleotide sequence: TGTGCCAGCAATCTACTAGGACAGTCGAACACCGGGGAGCTGTTTTTT. V usage is TRBV27 and J usage is TRBJ2-2; D possibly corresponds to TRBD1 (6 bases). Germline assignment: CDR1 MNHEY and CDR2 SMNVEV (reference sequence). The CDR3 length is 16 residues. Trimming shortened V by 7 bases and J by 0 bases, and 15 bases separated the two germline ends.

This clone came up a few times. This rearrangement joins TRBV10-3 to TRBJ2-5, with TRBD1 identical over 10 bases. With V trimmed by 4 bases and J by 1 base, 3 bases remained unmatched. CDR3 size: 15 residues. Germline V gene lookup returns CDR1 ENHRY and CDR2 SYGVKD. This CDR3 reads CAISGRTGGQETQYF. CDR3 sequence (DNA): TGTGCCATCAGTGGCAGGACAGGGGGCCAAGAGACCCAGTACTTC.

The genes are TRBV5-1 and TRBJ1-1, with TRBD1 matching 9 bases. V was pared by 4 bases and J by 3 bases, with 10 bases of the junction left unmatched. Germline loops: CDR1 SGHRS, CDR2 YFSETQ. This CDR3 is 16 amino acids long. CDR3 loop: CASSPDRGSWDTEAFF. The CDR3 DNA is TGCGCCAGCAGCCCTGACAGGGGGAGCTGGGACACTGAAGCTTTCTTT. Full variable domain (rest looked up from reference TRBV5-1 and TRBJ1-1): KAGVTQTPRYLIKTRGQQVTLSCSPISGHRSVSWYQQTPGQGLQFLFEYFSETQRNKGNFPGRFSGRQFSNSRSEMNVSTLELGDSALYLCASSPDRGSWDTEAFFGQGTRLTVV.

This clone occurred a few times. The CDR3 DNA reads as TGTGCCAGCAGTTACTCCTTATGGGGCGGATATGGCTACACCTTC. As protein: CASSYSLWGGYGYTF. This chain joins TRBV6-5 and TRBJ1-2; possible D gene TRBD1, 5 bases. The V end lost 0 bases, the J end lost 5 bases, and 13 bases lay between the germline ends. The CDR3 runs 15 residues. Germline V gene data show CDR1 as MNHEY and CDR2 as SVGAGI.

The chain employs TRBV5-1 and TRBJ2-5; D gene ambiguous. The germline gives CDR1 SGHRS, CDR2 YFSETQ. Trimming pared 2 bases from V and 5 bases from J, leaving 13 bases between. This CDR3 comprises 14 residues. The DNA of the CDR3 is TGCGCCAGCAGCTTACAAATCTCGGAGGAGACCCAGTACTTC. Amino acid sequence: CASSLQISEETQYF.

The chain uses TRBV9 and TRBJ2-4, with a weak D call TRBD1 (6 bases). The germline gives CDR1 SGDLS, CDR2 YYNGEE. This CDR3 is built from 14 residues. V lost 0 bases to trimming and J lost 6 bases, with 10 bases between them. The CDR3 loop reads CASSVADSLNIQYF. The CDR3 nucleotides read TGTGCCAGCAGCGTAGCGGACAGCCTAAACATTCAGTACTTC.

This chain links TRBV6-4 with TRBJ2-1; 14 bases map to TRBD2. There are 18 residues in the CDR3. Germline V gene data show CDR1 as MRHNA and CDR2 as SNTAGT. V shed 5 bases and J 5 bases; nucleotides not matched to a gene: 11. CDR3 nucleotides: TGTGCCAGCAGTTCGCGGCTCGGACTAGCGGGGGGCCACAATGAGCAGTTCTTC. Protein: CASSSRLGLAGGHNEQFF.

V is TRBV7-8 and J is TRBJ1-2, with D tentatively TRBD1 (5 bases). The CDR3 spans 15 residues. V was pared by 4 bases and J by 1 base, with 13 bases between. The germline gives CDR1 SGHVS, CDR2 FQNEAQ. Written as DNA, the CDR3 is TGTGCCAGCAGCTCGACCGACAGTTATAACTATGGCTACACCTTC. This sequence encodes CASSSTDSYNYGYTF.

CDR3 amino acids: CASVNLQGGEQFF. The CDR3 coding sequence is TGTGCCAGCGTGAACCTTCAGGGGGGTGAGCAGTTCTTC. The chain carries TRBV12-3 or TRBV12-4 and TRBJ2-1, with D possibly TRBD1 on 7 matching bases. Between the trimmed V and J ends, which lost 8 bases and 9 bases, there was a span of 17 bases. This CDR3 is 13 amino acids long.

The gene calls are TRBV4-1 and TRBJ1-2; perhaps TRBD1 as D (6 bases). Germline assignment: CDR1 MGHRA and CDR2 YSYEKL. The V end was cut by 2 bases, the J end by 0 bases, with 10 bases between. The CDR3 length is 15 residues. The CDR3 region is CASSQSWTANYGYTF. DNA of the CDR3: TGCGCCAGCAGCCAATCGTGGACAGCTAACTATGGCTACACCTTC.

The rearrangement links TRBV11-2 to TRBJ2-5, with 9 bases fitting TRBD2. Germline-derived CDR1 and CDR2 are SGHAT and FQNNGV. V lost 5 bases to trimming and J lost 5 bases; unmatched junction nucleotides: 9. The CDR3 has 15 amino acids. The CDR3 bases are TGTGCCAGCAGCCGCGGGGGGGCCGGGTTCGAGACCCAGTACTTC. Protein product: CASSRGGAGFETQYF.